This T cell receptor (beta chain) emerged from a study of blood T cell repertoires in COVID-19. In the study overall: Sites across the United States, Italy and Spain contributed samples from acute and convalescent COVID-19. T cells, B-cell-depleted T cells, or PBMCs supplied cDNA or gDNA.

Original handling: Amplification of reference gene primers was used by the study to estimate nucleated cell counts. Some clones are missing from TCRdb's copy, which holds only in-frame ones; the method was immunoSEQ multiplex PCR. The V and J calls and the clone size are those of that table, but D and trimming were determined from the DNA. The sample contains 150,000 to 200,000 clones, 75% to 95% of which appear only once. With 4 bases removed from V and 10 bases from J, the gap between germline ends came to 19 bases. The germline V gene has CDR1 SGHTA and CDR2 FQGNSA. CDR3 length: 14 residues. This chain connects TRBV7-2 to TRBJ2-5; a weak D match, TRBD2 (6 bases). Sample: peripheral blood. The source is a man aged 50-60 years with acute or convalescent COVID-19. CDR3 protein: CASSYTGSLGDQYF. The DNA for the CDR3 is TGTGCCAGCAGCTACACCGGGAGCCTAGGAGACCAGTACTTC.